One sample yielded the 27 T cell receptor beta chains listed below, sequenced in a study of blood T cell repertoires in COVID-19. Libraries were prepared by immunoSEQ multiplex PCR; TCRdb keeps only in-frame clonotypes and omits some of them. The table shows more than 70,000 clones, with roughly 86% occurring only once. The sequenced sample consisted of peripheral blood. The receptors originated from a man aged 50 or older with active or convalescent COVID-19.

A single count supports this clone. V gene TRBV7-2 combines with J gene TRBJ2-3, with D tentatively TRBD2 (5 bases). The germline gives CDR1 SGHTA, CDR2 FQGNSA. This CDR3 comprises 15 residues. The V end was cut by 1 base, the J end by 2 bases, with 10 bases between. The DNA for the CDR3 is TGTGCCAGCAGCTTAGGAGGGCGGGTCACAGATACGCAGTATTTT. Its translation is CASSLGGRVTDTQYF.

The chain links TRBV28 to TRBJ1-4, with 7 bases that match TRBD1. The V gene end was trimmed by 6 bases and the J gene end by 8 bases; junction bases not matched to a gene: 9. Per germline, CDR1 MDHEN and CDR2 SYDVKM. There are 14 residues in the CDR3. As DNA, the CDR3 is TGTGCCAGCAGAGAACAGGGGCGGGAAGAAAAACTGTTTTTT. Translation gives CASREQGREEKLFF.

The count of this clone is one. The chain uses TRBV7-8 and TRBJ1-1, with D perhaps TRBD1 (6 bases). The CDR3 loop spans 15 amino acids. Between the trimmed V and J ends, which lost 5 bases and 3 bases, there was a span of 16 bases. From germline, CDR1 is SGHVS and CDR2 FQNEAQ. CDR3 coding DNA: TGTGCCAGCAGCGAAAGAGGGGGGAGGGACACTGAAGCTTTCTTT. It yields the protein CASSERGGRDTEAFF. Full variable domain (rest looked up from reference TRBV7-8 and TRBJ1-1): GAGVSQSPRYKVAKRGQDVALRCDPISGHVSLFWYQQALGQGPEFLTYFQNEAQLDKSGLPSDRFFAERPEGSVSTLKIQRTQQEDSAVYLCASSERGGRDTEAFFGQGTRLTVV.

V and J are TRBV6-5 and TRBJ2-6; D might be TRBD1 (6 bases). V was pared by 6 bases and J by 1 base, with 10 bases between. The CDR3 covers 15 residues. From germline, CDR1 is MNHEY and CDR2 SVGAGI. The DNA for the CDR3 is TGTGCCAGCAGACCACAGGGTTCTGGGGCCAACGTCCTGACTTTC. As protein: CASRPQGSGANVLTF.

The chain links TRBV27 to TRBJ1-2; unclear D gene. V dropped 5 bases and J dropped 1 base, with 20 bases sitting between them. The CDR3 runs 17 residues. The germline V gene encodes CDR1 MNHEY and CDR2 SMNVEV (reference sequence). CDR3 sequence (DNA): TGTGCCAGCAGTCCCAGCACCGCTAATCAGGATAACTATGGCTACACCTTC. Its translation: CASSPSTANQDNYGYTF.

The chain uses TRBV6-2 or TRBV6-3 and TRBJ2-5, with D possibly TRBD2 on 5 matching bases. Trimming left V 2 bases short and J 1 base short, with 14 bases between. The CDR3 is made up of 16 amino acids. CDR1 and CDR2 from the germline V gene are MNHEY and SVGEGT. CDR3 sequence: CASSYPGLSPQETQYF. The CDR3 bases are TGTGCCAGCAGTTACCCAGGACTCTCCCCCCAAGAGACCCAGTACTTC.

The chain combines TRBV5-1 with TRBJ2-5, with 11 nucleotides matching TRBD2. The CDR3 has 16 amino acids. J was trimmed by 4 bases and V by 0 bases; bases with no gene match: 5. CDR1 SGHRS and CDR2 YFSETQ come from the germline V gene. The CDR3 protein is CASSLAKLAGGETQYF. The CDR3 coding sequence is TGCGCCAGCAGCTTGGCCAAGCTAGCGGGGGGAGAGACCCAGTACTTC.

The CDR3 DNA reads TGTGCCAGCAGCCCTCACAGGGGTGGCTACACCTTC. This codes for CASSPHRGGYTF. The chain is built from TRBV12-3 or TRBV12-4 and TRBJ1-2; 7 bases map to TRBD1. The V gene end was trimmed by 6 bases and the J gene end by 7 bases; junction bases not matched to a gene: 5. The CDR3 consists of 12 residues.

This sequence joins TRBV28 and TRBJ2-1; D possibly corresponds to TRBD1 (5 bases). CDR1 MDHEN and CDR2 SYDVKM come from the germline V gene. The V and J ends lost 5 bases and 7 bases respectively, with 12 bases between them. This CDR3 region has 13 residues. Here the CDR3 DNA reads TGTGCCAGCAGTGTAGGGGTGGAAAATGAGCAGTTCTTC. Translated, it gives CASSVGVENEQFF.

The chain has TRBV20-1 and TRBJ2-7, with D maybe TRBD2 (6 bases). CDR3 size: 11 residues. Germline CDR1 is DFQATT and CDR2 is SNEGSKA (reference sequence). V dropped 3 bases and J dropped 5 bases, with 8 bases sitting between them. CDR3 in amino acids: CSASWGDEQYF. In DNA form, the CDR3 reads TGCAGTGCTAGTTGGGGGGACGAGCAGTACTTC.

V and J are TRBV4-1 and TRBJ2-3, with 8 bases matching TRBD1. The CDR3 has 17 amino acids. The trim removed 1 base at V and 3 bases at J, leaving 9 bases unmatched. Per germline, CDR1 MGHRA and CDR2 YSYEKL. This chain's CDR3 is CASSQGAAGGGTDTQYF. The CDR3 DNA reads TGCGCCAGCAGCCAAGGGGCGGCAGGGGGCGGGACAGATACGCAGTATTTT.

The chain recombines TRBV28 with TRBJ2-7, with 8 bases identical to TRBD2. CDR3 length: 14 residues. Germline CDR1 reads MDHEN; CDR2 reads SYDVKM. V lost 8 bases to trimming and J lost 4 bases; unmatched junction nucleotides: 10. CDR3 region: CASVPSGGGYEQYF. The DNA for the CDR3 is TGTGCCAGCGTCCCGAGCGGGGGAGGATACGAGCAGTACTTC.

The chain joins TRBV28 to TRBJ2-7, with D possibly being TRBD1 (5 bases). Germline-derived CDR1 and CDR2 are MDHEN and SYDVKM. The CDR3 length is 13 residues. V was clipped by 3 bases and J by 3 bases, with 9 bases between them. CDR3 DNA sequence: TGTGCCAGCAGTTTGCCAGGGCTCTACGAGCAGTACTTC. Translated, it gives CASSLPGLYEQYF. The variable domain in full, with the rest retrieved from reference TRBV28 and TRBJ2-7, is DVKVTQSSRYLVKRTGEKVFLECVQDMDHENMFWYRQDPGLGLRLIYFSYDVKMKEKGDIPEGYSVSREKKERFSLILESASTNQTSMYLCASSLPGLYEQYFGPGTRLTVT.

This clone was picked up one time. The chain recombines TRBV24-1 with TRBJ2-1; D possibly corresponds to TRBD1 (6 bases). Germline CDR1 reads KGHDR; CDR2 reads SFDVKD. The CDR3 is 15 amino acids. The V end was cut by 4 bases, the J end by 0 bases, with 9 bases between. The CDR3 DNA is TGTGCCACCAGTGAGGGGGCGAGCTCCTACAATGAGCAGTTCTTC. This gives the protein CATSEGASSYNEQFF.

The gene calls are TRBV25-1 and TRBJ2-5, with D perhaps matching TRBD2 (6 bases). The length of the CDR3 is 12 residues. The V and J ends lost 8 bases and 5 bases respectively, with 12 bases between them. CDR1 MGHDK and CDR2 SYGVNS come from the germline V gene. CDR3: CASGRFGETQYF. The CDR3 nucleotides are TGTGCCAGCGGGAGGTTTGGGGAGACCCAGTACTTC.

The rearrangement joins TRBV6-4 to TRBJ2-1; 10 nucleotides match TRBD2. Germline values: CDR1 MRHNA, CDR2 SNTAGT. The J segment lost 10 bases and the V segment lost 3 bases, leaving 12 bases of the junction unmatched. The CDR3 is 16 residues long. The chain's CDR3 is CASSEYSGGLKGEQFF. CDR3 DNA: TGTGCCAGCAGTGAGTATAGCGGGGGGCTTAAGGGGGAGCAGTTCTTC.

This chain connects TRBV5-4 to TRBJ2-3; 10 nucleotides agree with TRBD2. Unmatched junction bases numbered 13, after V lost 3 bases and J lost 0 bases. Germline V gene sequence: CDR1 SGHNT, CDR2 YYREEE (reference sequence). CDR3 length: 19 amino acids. CDR3 loop: CASSSLSSSGGASTDTQYF. As DNA, the CDR3 is TGTGCCAGCAGCTCCCTATCATCTAGCGGGGGTGCTAGCACAGATACGCAGTATTTT.

This chain joins TRBV5-1 and TRBJ2-5, with 9 nucleotides matching TRBD2. The CDR3 consists of 15 residues. Trimming cost V 4 bases and J 5 bases; bases outside gene matches: 9. Germline-derived CDR1 and CDR2 are SGHRS and YFSETQ. In DNA, the CDR3 is TGCGCCAGCAGCGACACCGGGACTAGCTGGGAGACCCAGTACTTC. This sequence encodes CASSDTGTSWETQYF.

The chain is built from TRBV18 and TRBJ2-1; TRBD1 might be the D (8 bases). The CDR3 is 15 residues long. V gave up 2 bases and J gave up 7 bases, with 15 bases separating them. The germline CDR1 and CDR2 sequences are KGHSH and LQKENI. The CDR3 nucleotides are TGTGCCAGCTCACCAGTTAACAGGGGGGGGAATGAGCAGTTCTTC. Its translation is CASSPVNRGGNEQFF.

The rearrangement joins TRBV30 to TRBJ1-5; tentatively, D is TRBD1 (5 bases). This CDR3 spans 13 amino acids. Trimming took off 3 bases at V and 2 bases at J, with 8 bases between the two ends. Germline V CDR1 and CDR2: GTSNPN, SVGIG (reference sequence). The CDR3 nucleotides read TGTGCCTGGAGCGGAGGGGGCAATCAGCCCCAGCATTTT. This sequence encodes CAWSGGGNQPQHF.

V is TRBV30 and J is TRBJ2-1, with D perhaps matching TRBD2 (6 bases). Germline CDR1 GTSNPN, CDR2 SVGIG (reference sequence). V gave up 7 bases and J gave up 8 bases, with 18 bases separating them. This CDR3 contains 13 residues. CDR3 region: CAFGDSRRHEQFF. The CDR3 DNA is TGTGCCTTCGGGGACTCCCGGCGGCATGAGCAGTTCTTC.

This clone has just one count. This CDR3 is CAISLGDSNISGNTIYF. The CDR3 region has the DNA TGTGCCATCTCCTTGGGGGACAGCAACATTTCTGGAAACACCATATATTTT. The chain couples TRBV19 to TRBJ1-3, with 7 bases matching TRBD1. There are 17 residues in the CDR3. V shed 10 bases and J 1 base; nucleotides not matched to a gene: 16. Germline V gene sequence: CDR1 LNHDA, CDR2 SQIVND (reference sequence).

The chain employs TRBV10-3 and TRBJ1-1; D unresolved. V lost 11 bases and J lost 6, with 16 bases in between. CDR3 length: 12 residues. Germline CDR1 ENHRY, CDR2 SYGVKD. CDR3 residues: CASGRGRAEAFF. The CDR3, as DNA: TGTGCCTCCGGGAGAGGGAGGGCTGAAGCTTTCTTT.

This clone was observed a handful of times. The chain uses TRBV10-2 and TRBJ2-3, with 9 bases identical to TRBD1. CDR1 WSHSY and CDR2 SAAADI come from the germline V gene. With 5 bases clipped from V and 3 bases from J, the junction kept 6 bases outside the gene matches. CDR3 length: 15 residues. The CDR3 DNA follows: TGCGCCAGCAGTCAACAGGGGGCCTCGACAGATACGCAGTATTTT. It codes for CASSQQGASTDTQYF.

CDR3 residues: CASSPYVTGGYEQYF. In DNA form, the CDR3 reads TGTGCCAGCAGTCCCTATGTGACAGGGGGCTACGAGCAGTACTTC. This chain joins TRBV28 and TRBJ2-7, with 9 bases that match TRBD1. The CDR3 is 15 amino acids. Germline trimming cut 5 bases from V and 3 bases from J; bases unmatched to any gene: 8. Germline CDR1 MDHEN, CDR2 SYDVKM.

V and J are TRBV9 and TRBJ2-7; 8 positions agree with TRBD1. There are 15 residues in the CDR3. Trimming cost V 2 bases and J 0 bases; bases outside gene matches: 4. Germline V gene data show CDR1 as SGDLS and CDR2 as YYNGEE. The CDR3 sequence is CASSVGQGFSYEQYF. For the CDR3, the DNA is TGTGCCAGCAGCGTCGGACAGGGATTCTCCTACGAGCAGTACTTC. The full variable domain, rest sourced from reference TRBV9 and TRBJ2-7, is DSGVTQTPKHLITATGQRVTLRCSPRSGDLSVYWYQQSLDQGLQFLIQYYNGEERAKGNILERFSAQQFPDLHSELNLSSLELGDSALYFCASSVGQGFSYEQYFGPGTRLTVT.

This chain uses TRBV5-1 with TRBJ2-2; 7 nucleotides line up with TRBD2. The CDR3 has 16 residues. Germline loops: CDR1 SGHRS, CDR2 YFSETQ. V was clipped by 0 bases and J by 0 bases; unmatched bases: 2. CDR3 coding DNA: TGCGCCAGCAGCTTGGAGGGGACTACGAACACCGGGGAGCTGTTTTTT. Amino acid sequence: CASSLEGTTNTGELFF. Together with reference TRBV5-1 and TRBJ2-2, the CDR3 gives the full variable domain: KAGVTQTPRYLIKTRGQQVTLSCSPISGHRSVSWYQQTPGQGLQFLFEYFSETQRNKGNFPGRFSGRQFSNSRSEMNVSTLELGDSALYLCASSLEGTTNTGELFFGEGSRLTVL.